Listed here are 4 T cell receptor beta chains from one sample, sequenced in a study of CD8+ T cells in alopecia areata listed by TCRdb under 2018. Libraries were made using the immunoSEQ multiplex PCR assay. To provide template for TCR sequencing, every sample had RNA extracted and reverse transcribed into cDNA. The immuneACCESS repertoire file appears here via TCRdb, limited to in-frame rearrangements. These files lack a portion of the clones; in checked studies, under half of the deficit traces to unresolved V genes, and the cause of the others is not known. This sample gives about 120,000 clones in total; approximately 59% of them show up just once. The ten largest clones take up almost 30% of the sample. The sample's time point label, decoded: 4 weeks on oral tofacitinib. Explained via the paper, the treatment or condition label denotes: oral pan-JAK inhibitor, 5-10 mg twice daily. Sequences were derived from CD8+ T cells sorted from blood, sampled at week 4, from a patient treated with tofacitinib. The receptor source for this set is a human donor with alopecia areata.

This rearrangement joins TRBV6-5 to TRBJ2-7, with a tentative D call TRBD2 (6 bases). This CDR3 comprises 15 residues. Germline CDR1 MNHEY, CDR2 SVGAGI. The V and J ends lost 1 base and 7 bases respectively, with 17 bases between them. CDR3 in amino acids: CASSYFRGDLGEQYF. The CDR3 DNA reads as TGTGCCAGCAGTTACTTCCGCGGGGATCTTGGGGAGCAGTACTTC.

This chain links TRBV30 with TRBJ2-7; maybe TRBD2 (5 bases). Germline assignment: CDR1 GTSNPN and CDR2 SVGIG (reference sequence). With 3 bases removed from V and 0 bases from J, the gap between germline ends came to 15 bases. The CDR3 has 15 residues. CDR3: CAWSLGLFSSYEQYF. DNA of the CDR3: TGTGCCTGGAGCCTCGGACTTTTTAGCTCCTACGAGCAGTACTTC.

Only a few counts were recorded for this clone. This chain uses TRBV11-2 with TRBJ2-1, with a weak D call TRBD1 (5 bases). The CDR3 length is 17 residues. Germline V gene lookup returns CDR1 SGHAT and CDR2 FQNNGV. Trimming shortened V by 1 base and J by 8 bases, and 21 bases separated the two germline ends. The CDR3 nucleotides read TGTGCCAGCAGCTTAGTTTTCCGGAAGGGGTATTTGGATGAGCAGTTCTTC. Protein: CASSLVFRKGYLDEQFF.

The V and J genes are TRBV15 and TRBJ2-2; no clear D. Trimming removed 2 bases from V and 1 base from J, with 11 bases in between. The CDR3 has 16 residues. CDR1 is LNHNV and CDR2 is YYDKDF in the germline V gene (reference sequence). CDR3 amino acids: CATSRHPNWNTGELFF. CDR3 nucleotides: TGTGCCACCAGCAGACACCCAAATTGGAACACCGGGGAGCTGTTTTTT. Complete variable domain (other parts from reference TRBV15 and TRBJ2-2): DAMVIQNPRYQVTQFGKPVTLSCSQTLNHNVMYWYQQKSSQAPKLLFHYYDKDFNNEADTPDNFQSRRPNTSFCFLDIRSPGLGDTAMYLCATSRHPNWNTGELFFGEGSRLTVL.